The clone carrying this T cell receptor beta chain was counted a few times. Its antigen remains unknown. The length of the CDR3 is 18 residues. CDR1 and CDR2 from the germline V gene are SGHTA and FQGNSA. V was pared by 1 base and J by 4 bases, with 17 bases between. The data derive from a study of vaccination and CD4 T cells after COVID-19. The wider study: The study collected post-vaccine samples a median around 66 days after dose two, with a range of 14 to 241.

Once obtained from cultured CD4+ T cells, the DNA was sequenced using the Oncomine TCR Beta short-read assay. Genomic DNA was isolated from CD4+ T cells that had been cultured. MiXCR was run by TCRdb on the PCR reads, yielding one entry per CDR3 protein. The sample lists around 10,000 distinct CDR3 sequences, roughly three fifths occurring once. The sample's treatment: approximately 9-day PBMC culture with coronavirus spike peptide pools or control peptides (ViraFEST assay). Fresh IL-2 medium was used to replace half of the medium on days 3 and 7. The chain uses TRBV7-2 and TRBJ2-6; TRBD2 is a possible D gene (6 bases). This TCR came from a human donor who had recovered from COVID-19. The sequencing input was CD4+ T cells from blood, cultured in vitro. CDR3 sequence: CASSLVSGLARGANVLTF. Here the CDR3 DNA reads TGTGCCAGCAGCTTAGTATCAGGCCTAGCGCGGGGGGCCAACGTCCTGACTTTC. The full variable domain, its missing parts supplied by reference TRBV7-2 and TRBJ2-6, is GAGVSQSPSNKVTEKGKDVELRCDPISGHTALYWYRQSLGQGLEFLIYFQGNSAPDKSGLPSDRFSAERTGGSVSTLTIQRTQQEDSAVYLCASSLVSGLARGANVLTFGAGSRLTVL.